This entry lists 13 T cell receptor beta chains sequenced from one sample in a study of T cell clonality in common variable immunodeficiency (dated by TCRdb to between 2014 and 2017). Library creation used the immunoSEQ multiplex PCR assay. What TCRdb holds here is the immuneACCESS table cut down to in-frame rearrangements. Part of the clones is not present; checked against another copy, under half of the missing clones reflect an unresolved V gene, and the others are unexplained. With some 52,000 clones recorded, this sample contains no clone counted only once. The top ten clonotypes cover roughly 3.4% of the sample. Source material: peripheral blood mononuclear cells. These receptors all come from a person aged 18-70 years in good health.

This clone appeared many times. The CDR3 DNA, read in part, is TGTGCCAGCAGCTTAGAGACAGGGGGA. This encodes CASSLETGG. The full CDR3 protein is CASSLETGGAFF. V gene TRBV7-9 combines with J gene TRBJ1-1; 9 bases agree with TRBD1. The read ends 3 residues shy of where the CDR3 ends; the end is completed using the germline J gene. The CDR3 has 12 amino acids. Germline lookup yields CDR1 SEHNR and CDR2 FQNEAQ (reference sequence).

This clone was seen repeatedly, ten times or more. The read falls 3 residues short of the CDR3 end, and the missing part is taken from the germline J gene. The J gene is TRBJ2-1, the V gene TRBV13; TRBD1 aligns across 7 bases. Germline assignment: CDR1 PRHDT and CDR2 FYEKMQ (reference sequence). This CDR3 spans 15 amino acids. The V gene end was trimmed by 5 bases and the J gene end by 0 bases; junction bases not matched to a gene: 4. Partial CDR3 DNA: TGTGCCAGCAGCCTGGGACAGAGCTCCTACAATGAG. This codes for CASSLGQSSYNE. The entire CDR3 is CASSLGQSSYNEQFF.

This clone has a count of ten or more. The CDR3 end is not reached by the read, which stops 3 residues before it; the germline J gene fills it in. This chain uses TRBV2 with TRBJ2-7; a weak D match, TRBD1 (6 bases). The germline gives CDR1 SNHLY, CDR2 FYNNEI. The CDR3 runs to 15 residues. V lost 3 bases and J 2 bases, leaving 14 bases between the germline ends. The part of the CDR3 DNA that was read is TGTGCCAGCAGTGACCCCCCGACAGGCCCCTACGAG. It is translated as CASSDPPTGPYE. Given in full, the CDR3 is CASSDPPTGPYEQYF.

This clone occurred many times. The sequenced fragment ends 3 residues before the CDR3 boundary, so the rest is inferred from the germline J gene. The V and J genes are TRBV4-2 and TRBJ2-2; 10 bases are shared with TRBD2. The V gene end was trimmed by 4 bases and the J gene end by 5 bases; junction bases not matched to a gene: 10. The germline V gene has CDR1 LGHNA and CDR2 YNFKEQ. This CDR3 contains 17 residues. CDR3 DNA (partial): TGTGCCAGCAGCCCTCATCCCGGGACTAGCGAAACCGGGGAG. Protein: CASSPHPGTSETGE. The whole CDR3 sequence reads CASSPHPGTSETGELFF.

This clone was seen repeatedly, ten times or more. The read halts 3 residues ahead of the CDR3 end, with the missing end drawn from the germline J gene. The chain uses TRBV7-6 and TRBJ2-1, with TRBD2 as a possible D gene (6 bases). Germline V gene sequence: CDR1 SGHVS, CDR2 FNYEAQ. The germline V and J ends were trimmed by 4 bases and 7 bases, with 23 bases remaining between them. The CDR3 sequence is 17 residues long. CDR3 amino acids: CASSSGGVRTSGNEQFF. The CDR3 DNA, read in part, is TGTGCCAGCAGCTCCGGGGGAGTCCGTACGTCGGGTAATGAG.

This clone was recorded at least ten times. The read ends 3 residues shy of where the CDR3 ends; the end is completed using the germline J gene. The gene calls are TRBV5-4 and TRBJ2-5; D remains ambiguous. Germline values: CDR1 SGHNT, CDR2 YYREEE (reference sequence). The CDR3 has 14 amino acids. The V end lost 1 base, the J end lost 1 base, and 8 bases lay between the germline ends. The CDR3 spells CASSLRAGQETQYF. The CDR3 DNA, read in part, is TGTGCCAGCAGCTTGAGGGCAGGCCAAGAGACC.

This clone was seen at least ten times. The sequence runs out 3 residues before the end of the CDR3; the remainder is reconstructed from the germline J gene. The J gene is TRBJ2-2, the V gene TRBV6-2 or TRBV6-3; maybe TRBD1 (6 bases). Germline CDR1 and CDR2: MNHEY and SVGEGT. The CDR3 sequence is 12 residues long. Trimming shortened V by 5 bases and J by 8 bases, and 9 bases separated the two germline ends. The CDR3 bases that were read are TGTGCCAGCAGTCCCCAGGGGGGGGAG. This gives the protein CASSPQGGE. From start to end, the CDR3 is CASSPQGGELFF.

This clone came up many times. The read comes to an end 3 residues before the CDR3 does, leaving the germline J gene to fill in the end. The chain combines TRBV5-1 with TRBJ1-5, with 7 bases identical to TRBD1. CDR3 size: 13 residues. After removal of 4 bases from V and 5 bases from J, the junction contained 3 bases not matched to a gene. The germline V gene has CDR1 SGHRS and CDR2 YFSETQ. CDR3 DNA (partial): TGCGCCAGCAGCCCCCAGGGGGATCAGCCC. Its translation: CASSPQGDQP. In full, the CDR3 reads CASSPQGDQPQHF.

This clone was counted many times. The read finishes 3 residues shy of the CDR3 end, and the germline J gene is used to complete it. V gene TRBV19 combines with J gene TRBJ1-2, with D tentatively TRBD1 (5 bases). In germline, CDR1 is LNHDA, CDR2 SQIVND (reference sequence). This CDR3 region has 13 residues. Trimming removed 7 bases at V and 4 bases at J, with 13 bases between. The CDR3 bases that were read are TGTGCCAGTACCCAGGGCAGCCTCTATGGC. This translates into CASTQGSLYG. The full-length CDR3 reads as CASTQGSLYGYTF.

This clone was detected only a few times. Sequencing ends 3 residues short of the CDR3 end; the germline J gene provides the rest. The chain carries TRBV30 and TRBJ1-2; no clear D gene. The germline CDR1 and CDR2 sequences are GTSNPN and SVGIG (reference sequence). The CDR3 spans 14 residues. The CDR3 protein is CAWSVLAGLHDYTF. The DNA read from the CDR3 is TGTGCCTGGAGTGTACTAGCGGGATTGCATGAC.

This clone has at least ten counts. The read ends 3 residues shy of where the CDR3 ends; the end is completed using the germline J gene. The chain employs TRBV5-1 and TRBJ1-1, with D perhaps TRBD1 (6 bases). Trimming took 3 bases from V and 1 from J, leaving 7 bases between them. Germline CDR1 reads SGHRS; CDR2 reads YFSETQ. The CDR3 length is 13 residues. Incomplete CDR3 DNA: TGCGCCAGCAGCTGGGGACAGAACACTGAA. This gives the protein CASSWGQNTE. From start to end, the CDR3 is CASSWGQNTEAFF.

This clone was counted a few times. The junction shows a germline mismatch at one end, possibly a read error. With the read ending 3 residues before the CDR3 end, the germline J gene is used to fill in that end. Different DNA sequences within this sample yield the same CDR3. The chain combines TRBV19 with TRBJ1-5, with D possibly being TRBD1 (5 bases). CDR3 size: 14 residues. Germline V gene lookup returns CDR1 LNHDA and CDR2 SQIVND (reference sequence). The sequenced CDR3 bases are TGTGCGAGTAGTATCCGGGGGGGAGGTCAGCCC. It translates to CASSIRGGGQP. The full CDR3 sequence reads CASSIRGGGQPQHF.

This clone occurred a few times. The CDR3 goes on 3 residues after the read ends, and that part is filled in from the germline J gene. V is TRBV19 and J is TRBJ1-6; D is unresolved. This CDR3 region has 13 residues. The germline V gene encodes CDR1 LNHDA and CDR2 SQIVND (reference sequence). The V end was cut by 9 bases, the J end by 4 bases, with 10 bases between. The DNA read from the CDR3 is TGTGCCAGCTCTAAGAATTATAATTCACCC. Encoded protein: CASSKNYNSP. The full CDR3 protein is CASSKNYNSPLHF.